These 17 T cell receptor beta chains were all obtained from the same sample, sequenced in a study of CD8 T cells in ankylosing spondylitis. These receptors' targets are unknown. Study observations and caveats: A TCR beta motif made of eight highly homologous variants seemed typical of ankylosing spondylitis blood.

TCRdb ran MiXCR on the 5' RACE reads and lists one entry per CDR3 protein. The sample includes some 700,000 distinct CDR3 sequences, 15% to 20% seen only once; the top ten take over 15%. What was sequenced was blood, either unsorted or a sorted T cell fraction (not recorded which). These receptors all come from a male donor with ankylosing spondylitis.

The sample holds many counts of this clonotype. The chain combines TRBV14 with TRBJ1-2; maybe TRBD1 (5 bases). The ends were cut back, 0 bases at V and 0 bases at J, with 5 bases in the middle. The CDR3 length is 14 residues. Germline lookup yields CDR1 SGHDN and CDR2 FVKESK. DNA for the CDR3: TGTGCCAGCAGCCAAGAGACAGCTAACTATGGCTACACCTTC. Protein product: CASSQETANYGYTF.

The chain joins TRBV20-1 to TRBJ1-5; D is perhaps TRBD1 (6 bases). Germline CDR1 is DFQATT and CDR2 is SNEGSKA (reference sequence). This CDR3 spans 15 amino acids. The V and J ends lost 6 bases and 1 base respectively, with 16 bases between them. CDR3 residues: CSAPDLRGSNQPQHF. The CDR3 DNA reads as TGCAGTGCCCCAGACCTGAGGGGGAGCAATCAGCCCCAGCATTTT.

This clonotype appeared a few times. V usage is TRBV12-3 or TRBV12-4 and J usage is TRBJ2-5; a possible D gene is TRBD1 (7 bases). Trimming took 3 bases from V and 5 from J, leaving 13 bases between them. CDR3 size: 14 residues. The CDR3 is CASSFLTGRETQYF. CDR3 bases: TGTGCCAGCAGTTTCCTGACAGGGAGGGAGACCCAGTACTTC.

The chain links TRBV9 to TRBJ1-2; 8 nucleotides align to TRBD1. Germline loops: CDR1 SGDLS, CDR2 YYNGEE. The length of the CDR3 is 18 residues. The V gene end was trimmed by 4 bases and the J gene end by 2 bases; junction bases not matched to a gene: 16. The CDR3 reads CASSTDRAGEYRNYGYTF. DNA for the CDR3: TGTGCCAGCAGCACGGACAGGGCCGGGGAATATAGGAACTATGGCTACACCTTC.

This clonotype has a count of ten or more. The chain carries TRBV12-3 or TRBV12-4 and TRBJ1-6; weak D call: TRBD1 (5 bases). This CDR3 spans 16 amino acids. V was pared by 3 bases and J by 0 bases, with 9 bases between. Here the CDR3 DNA reads TGTGCCAGCAGTTTGGGGGGGAGCTCCTATAATTCACCCCTCCACTTT. This encodes CASSLGGSSYNSPLHF.

The gene calls are TRBV6-1 and TRBJ2-7, with TRBD2 matching 10 bases. This CDR3 has 16 residues. Germline V CDR1 and CDR2: MNHNS, SASEGT. V trimming: 5 bases; J trimming: 2 bases; junction bases outside the gene matches: 9. CDR3 nucleotides: TGTGCCAGCAGTCTTCATTCCGGGACTAGCGCCTACGAGCAGTACTTC. Translating gives CASSLHSGTSAYEQYF.

The CDR3 sequence is CASSLLVAGYNEQFF. The CDR3 nucleotides are TGTGCCAGCAGTTTGTTAGTAGCGGGATACAATGAGCAGTTCTTC. The J gene is TRBJ2-1, the V gene TRBV12-3 or TRBV12-4; 8 bases line up with TRBD2. This CDR3 spans 15 amino acids. Trimming took 3 bases from V and 4 from J; bases not matched to a gene: 5.

This clonotype has a handful of counts. V and J are TRBV9 and TRBJ2-1; D gene uncertain. Per the germline V gene, CDR1 is SGDLS and CDR2 is YYNGEE. Trimming took off 0 bases at V and 6 bases at J, with 13 bases between the two ends. The CDR3 runs to 15 residues. The CDR3 DNA follows: TGTGCCAGCAGCGTAGGCAGTGCGAAGTTCAATGAGCAGTTCTTC. Its protein product is CASSVGSAKFNEQFF.

This clonotype showed up just a few times. This rearrangement joins TRBV30 to TRBJ1-1; 7 nucleotides agree with TRBD1. The length of the CDR3 is 12 residues. Germline CDR1 GTSNPN, CDR2 SVGIG (reference sequence). V lost 4 bases to trimming and J lost 3 bases; unmatched junction nucleotides: 2. Here the CDR3 reads CAWMGQYTEAFF. The CDR3 nucleotides are TGTGCCTGGATGGGACAGTACACTGAAGCTTTCTTT.

This sequence joins TRBV29-1 and TRBJ1-1, with a tentative D call TRBD1 (6 bases). Trimming removed 5 bases from V and 5 bases from J, with 18 bases in between. Germline CDR1 is SQVTM and CDR2 is ANQGSEA. The CDR3 consists of 14 residues. The CDR3 spells CSVQFQQGSTEAFF. CDR3 sequence (DNA): TGCAGCGTTCAATTTCAGCAGGGGAGTACTGAAGCTTTCTTT.

This clonotype occurred a few times. V is TRBV29-1 and J is TRBJ2-3, with a possible D match to TRBD1 (6 bases). The CDR3 runs to 15 residues. Germline CDR1 reads SQVTM; CDR2 reads ANQGSEA. The ends were cut back, 2 bases at V and 3 bases at J, with 15 bases in the middle. The CDR3 coding sequence is TGCAGCGTTGAACATTGGGACAAGATTACAGATACGCAGTATTTT. It yields the protein CSVEHWDKITDTQYF.

This chain links TRBV6-1 with TRBJ2-3; TRBD2 matches 13 bases. Germline lookup yields CDR1 MNHNS and CDR2 SASEGT. The CDR3 consists of 21 residues. V dropped 1 base and J dropped 6; count of bases not matched to a gene: 19. The CDR3 DNA sequence: TGTGCCAGCAGTGAAGGTTCCCGTACTAGCGGGGGGGCCCGTCCGGGCGATACGCAGTATTTT. Translating gives CASSEGSRTSGGARPGDTQYF.

This sequence joins TRBV20-1 and TRBJ1-4, with 7 bases identical to TRBD1. The CDR3 consists of 14 residues. The J segment lost 10 bases and the V segment lost 2 bases, leaving 10 bases of the junction unmatched. The germline gives CDR1 DFQATT, CDR2 SNEGSKA (reference sequence). This chain's CDR3 is CSARFSGGDGKLFF. The CDR3 nucleotides are TGCAGTGCTAGATTTTCAGGGGGAGATGGAAAACTGTTTTTT.

This clonotype was found a few times. V and J are TRBV12-3 or TRBV12-4 and TRBJ2-4; 8 bases fit TRBD1. The CDR3 contains 11 residues. After removal of 8 bases from V and 10 bases from J, the junction contained 4 bases not matched to a gene. The DNA of the CDR3 is TGTGCCAGCGCGGACAGGGATATTCAGTACTTC. This sequence encodes CASADRDIQYF.

The chain joins TRBV2 to TRBJ2-2; D gene uncertain. V was pared by 6 bases and J by 8 bases, with 10 bases between. Germline loops: CDR1 SNHLY, CDR2 FYNNEI. The length of the CDR3 is 12 residues. The CDR3 coding sequence is TGTGCCAGCAGCGACCTTAAAGGGGAGCTGTTTTTT. This codes for CASSDLKGELFF.

The chain has TRBV11-2 and TRBJ2-2; 9 nucleotides align to TRBD2. Trimming cost V 6 bases and J 0 bases; bases outside gene matches: 14. CDR3 length: 19 residues. The germline V gene encodes CDR1 SGHAT and CDR2 FQNNGV. The CDR3: CASSSYPERGAANTGELFF. In DNA form, the CDR3 reads TGTGCCAGCAGTTCGTACCCTGAGCGGGGGGCCGCGAACACCGGGGAGCTGTTTTTT.

This clonotype was found a few times. The V gene is TRBV9, the J gene TRBJ2-1; tentatively, D is TRBD1 (5 bases). The CDR3 runs to 14 residues. The V end was cut by 4 bases, the J end by 7 bases, with 15 bases between. CDR1 is SGDLS and CDR2 is YYNGEE in the germline V gene. The CDR3 loop reads CASSPKGWGNEQFF. Written as DNA, the CDR3 is TGTGCCAGCAGCCCCAAGGGGTGGGGTAATGAGCAGTTCTTC.